This TCR beta chain derives from a study of blood T cell repertoires in COVID-19. TCRdb's copy holds only in-frame clones and misses some; the assay was immunoSEQ multiplex PCR. The sample lists about 120,000 clones; 85% were seen once. Sequencing input: peripheral blood. This sequence was found in a man aged 35 to 55 with acute or convalescent COVID-19.

The CDR3 sequence is CASSTGTSGGNEQFF. The CDR3 region has the DNA TGTGCCAGTAGTACCGGGACTAGCGGGGGGAATGAGCAGTTCTTC. The chain combines TRBV19 with TRBJ2-1; 15 bases fit TRBD2. The CDR3 spans 15 residues. CDR1 LNHDA and CDR2 SQIVND come from the germline V gene (reference sequence). Trimming took 4 bases from V and 7 from J; bases not matched to a gene: 2.